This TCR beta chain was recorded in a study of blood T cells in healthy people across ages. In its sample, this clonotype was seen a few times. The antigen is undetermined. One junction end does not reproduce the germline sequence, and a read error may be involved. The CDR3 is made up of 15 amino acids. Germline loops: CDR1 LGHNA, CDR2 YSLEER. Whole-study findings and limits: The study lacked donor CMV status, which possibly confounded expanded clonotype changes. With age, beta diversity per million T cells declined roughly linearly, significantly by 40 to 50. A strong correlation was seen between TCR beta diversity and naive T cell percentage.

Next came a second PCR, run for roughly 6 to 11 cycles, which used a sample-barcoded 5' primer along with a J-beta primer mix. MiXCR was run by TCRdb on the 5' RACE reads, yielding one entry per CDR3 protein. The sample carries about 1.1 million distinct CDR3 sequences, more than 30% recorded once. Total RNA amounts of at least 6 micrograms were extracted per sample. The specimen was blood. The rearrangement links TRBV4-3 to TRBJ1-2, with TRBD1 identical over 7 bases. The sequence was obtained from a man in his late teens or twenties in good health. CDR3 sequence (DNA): TGCGCCAGCAGCCAAGATCAGGGGGATTGGGGTGGCCACACCTTC. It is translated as CASSQDQGDWGGHTF.